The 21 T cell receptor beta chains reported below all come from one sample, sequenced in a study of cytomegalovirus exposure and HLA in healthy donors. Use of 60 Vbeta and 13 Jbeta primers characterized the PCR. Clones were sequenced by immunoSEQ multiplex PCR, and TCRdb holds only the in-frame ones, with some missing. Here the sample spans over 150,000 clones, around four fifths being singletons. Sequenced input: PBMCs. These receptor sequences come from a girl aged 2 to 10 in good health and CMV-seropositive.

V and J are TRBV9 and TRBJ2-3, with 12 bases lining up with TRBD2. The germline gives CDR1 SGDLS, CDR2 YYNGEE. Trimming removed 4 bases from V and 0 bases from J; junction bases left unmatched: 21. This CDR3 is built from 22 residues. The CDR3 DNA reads TGTGCCAGCAGCTCCCGAAGGTCAGGACTAGCGGGACCACCCTCTAGCACAGATACGCAGTATTTT. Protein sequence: CASSSRRSGLAGPPSSTDTQYF.

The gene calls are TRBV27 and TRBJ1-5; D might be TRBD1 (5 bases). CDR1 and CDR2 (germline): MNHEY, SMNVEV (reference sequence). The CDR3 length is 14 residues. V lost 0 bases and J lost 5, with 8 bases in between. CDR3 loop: CASSLSGPHQPQHF. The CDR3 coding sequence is TGTGCCAGCAGTTTATCGGGGCCTCATCAGCCCCAGCATTTT.

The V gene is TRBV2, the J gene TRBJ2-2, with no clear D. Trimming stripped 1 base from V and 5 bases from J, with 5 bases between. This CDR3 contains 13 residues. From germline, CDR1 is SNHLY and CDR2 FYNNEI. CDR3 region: CASSEVLTGELFF. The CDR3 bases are TGTGCCAGCAGTGAAGTATTAACCGGGGAGCTGTTTTTT.

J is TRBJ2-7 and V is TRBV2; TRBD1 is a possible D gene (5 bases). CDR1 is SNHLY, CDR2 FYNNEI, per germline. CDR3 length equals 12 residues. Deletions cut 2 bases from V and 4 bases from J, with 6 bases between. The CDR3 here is CASSENRYEQYF. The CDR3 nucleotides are TGTGCCAGCAGTGAAAACAGGTACGAGCAGTACTTC.

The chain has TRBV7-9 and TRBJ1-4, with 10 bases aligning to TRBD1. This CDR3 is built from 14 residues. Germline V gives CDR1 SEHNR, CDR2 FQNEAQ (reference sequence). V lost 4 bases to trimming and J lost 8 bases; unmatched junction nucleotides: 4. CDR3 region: CASSSGQGREKLFF. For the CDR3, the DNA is TGTGCCAGCAGCTCGGGACAGGGGAGGGAAAAACTGTTTTTT.

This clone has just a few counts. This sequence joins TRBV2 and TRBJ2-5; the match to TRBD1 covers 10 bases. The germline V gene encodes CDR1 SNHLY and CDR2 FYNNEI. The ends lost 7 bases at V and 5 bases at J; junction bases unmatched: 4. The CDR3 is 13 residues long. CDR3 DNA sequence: TGTGCCAGCAAGTTGGGACAGGGGGAGACCCAGTACTTC. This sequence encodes CASKLGQGETQYF.

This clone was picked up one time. CDR3 nucleotides: TGTGCCAGCAGCTCATCGGGGGGGGCGCAGTTCTTC. Encoded protein: CASSSSGGAQFF. The chain joins TRBV7-9 to TRBJ2-1; TRBD2 agrees at 8 bases. Germline lookup yields CDR1 SEHNR and CDR2 FQNEAQ (reference sequence). V was pared by 4 bases and J by 12 bases, with 5 bases of the junction left unmatched. This CDR3 contains 12 residues.

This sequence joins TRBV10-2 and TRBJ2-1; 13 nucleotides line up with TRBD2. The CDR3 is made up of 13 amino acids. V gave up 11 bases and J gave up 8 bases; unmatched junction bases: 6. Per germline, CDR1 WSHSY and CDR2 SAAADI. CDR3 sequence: CACRTSGSHEQFF. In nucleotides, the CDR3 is TGCGCCTGCCGGACTAGCGGGAGTCATGAGCAGTTCTTC.

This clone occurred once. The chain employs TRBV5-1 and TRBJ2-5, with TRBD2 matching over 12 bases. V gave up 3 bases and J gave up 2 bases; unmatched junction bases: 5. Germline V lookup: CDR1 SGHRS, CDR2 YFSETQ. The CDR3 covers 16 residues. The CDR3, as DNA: TGCGCCAGCAGCTCTATAGGACTAGCGGGACAAGAGACCCAGTACTTC. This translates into CASSSIGLAGQETQYF.

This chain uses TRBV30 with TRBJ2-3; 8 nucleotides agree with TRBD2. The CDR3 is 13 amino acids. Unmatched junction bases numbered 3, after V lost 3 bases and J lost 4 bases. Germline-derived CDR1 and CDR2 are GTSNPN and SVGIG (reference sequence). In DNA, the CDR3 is TGTGCCTGGAGGTTAGCGGGATCAGATACGCAGTATTTT. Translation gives CAWRLAGSDTQYF.

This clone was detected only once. CDR3 sequence (DNA): TGTGCCAGCAGTGACTCGCGCCTCGGCGAGCAGTACTTC. Amino acids: CASSDSRLGEQYF. The rearrangement joins TRBV2 to TRBJ2-7, with no clear D. CDR1 SNHLY and CDR2 FYNNEI come from the germline V gene. The V gene lost 3 bases and the J gene lost 6 bases, with 12 bases spanning the gap. The CDR3 consists of 13 residues.

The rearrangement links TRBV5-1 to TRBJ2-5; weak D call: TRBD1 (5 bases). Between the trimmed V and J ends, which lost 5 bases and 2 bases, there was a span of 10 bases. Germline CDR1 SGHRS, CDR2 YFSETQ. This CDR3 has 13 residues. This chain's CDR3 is CASRRTFQETQYF. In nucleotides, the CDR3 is TGCGCCAGCAGAAGGACATTTCAAGAGACCCAGTACTTC.

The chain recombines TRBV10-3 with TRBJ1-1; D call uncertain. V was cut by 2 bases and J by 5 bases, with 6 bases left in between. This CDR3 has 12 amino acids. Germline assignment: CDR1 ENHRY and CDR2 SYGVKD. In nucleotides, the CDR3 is TGTGCCATCAGTGAGACGCGTACTGAAGCTTTCTTT. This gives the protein CAISETRTEAFF.

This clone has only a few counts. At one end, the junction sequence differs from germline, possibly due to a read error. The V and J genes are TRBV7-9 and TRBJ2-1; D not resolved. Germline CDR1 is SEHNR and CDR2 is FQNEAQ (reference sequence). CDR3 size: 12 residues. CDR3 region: CSSSPDYNEQFF. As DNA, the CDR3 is TGTTCCAGCAGCCCAGACTACAATGAGCAGTTCTTC.

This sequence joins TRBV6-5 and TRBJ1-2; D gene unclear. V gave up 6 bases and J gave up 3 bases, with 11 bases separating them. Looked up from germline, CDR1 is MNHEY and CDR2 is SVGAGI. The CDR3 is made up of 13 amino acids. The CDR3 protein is CASSQWSDYGYTF. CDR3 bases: TGTGCCAGCAGCCAGTGGTCTGACTATGGCTACACCTTC.

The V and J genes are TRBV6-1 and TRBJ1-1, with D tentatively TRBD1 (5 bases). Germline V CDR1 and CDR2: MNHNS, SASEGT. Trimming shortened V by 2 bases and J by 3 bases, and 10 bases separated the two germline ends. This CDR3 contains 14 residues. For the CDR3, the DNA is TGTGCCAGCAGTGAACCGGGGGGTGACACTGAAGCTTTCTTT. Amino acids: CASSEPGGDTEAFF.

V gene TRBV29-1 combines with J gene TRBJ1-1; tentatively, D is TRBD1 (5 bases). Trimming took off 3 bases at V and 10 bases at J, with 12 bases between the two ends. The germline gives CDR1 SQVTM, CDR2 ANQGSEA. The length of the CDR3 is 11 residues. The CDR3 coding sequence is TGCAGCGTTGATCAGGGAAGGGTAGCTTTCTTT. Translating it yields CSVDQGRVAFF.

This chain's CDR3 is CASSLAPTEYYGYTF. CDR3 coding DNA: TGTGCCAGCAGCTTGGCCCCAACAGAGTACTATGGCTACACCTTC. The chain joins TRBV5-4 to TRBJ1-2; no definite D call. The germline V gene encodes CDR1 SGHNT and CDR2 YYREEE (reference sequence). The CDR3 is made up of 15 amino acids. V gave up 0 bases and J gave up 3 bases, with 12 bases separating them.

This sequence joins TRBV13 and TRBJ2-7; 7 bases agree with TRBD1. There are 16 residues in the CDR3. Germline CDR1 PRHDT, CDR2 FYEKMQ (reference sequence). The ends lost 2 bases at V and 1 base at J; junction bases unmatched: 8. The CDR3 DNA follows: TGTGCCAGCAGCTTAAGACAGGGACCCGTGTCCTACGAGCAGTACTTC. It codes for CASSLRQGPVSYEQYF.

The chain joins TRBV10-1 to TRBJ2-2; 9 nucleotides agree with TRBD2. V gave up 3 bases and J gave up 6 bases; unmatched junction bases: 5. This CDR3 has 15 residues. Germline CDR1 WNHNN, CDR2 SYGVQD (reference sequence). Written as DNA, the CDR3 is TGCGCCAGCAGTGACAATAGCGGGAGACCCGGGGAGCTGTTTTTT. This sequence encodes CASSDNSGRPGELFF.

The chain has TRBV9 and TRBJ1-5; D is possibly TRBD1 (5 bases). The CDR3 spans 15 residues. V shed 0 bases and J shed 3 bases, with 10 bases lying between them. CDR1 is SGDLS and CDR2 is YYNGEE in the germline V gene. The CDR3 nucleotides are TGTGCCAGCAGCGTAGATGCAGGGTACAATCAGCCCCAGCATTTT. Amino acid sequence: CASSVDAGYNQPQHF.